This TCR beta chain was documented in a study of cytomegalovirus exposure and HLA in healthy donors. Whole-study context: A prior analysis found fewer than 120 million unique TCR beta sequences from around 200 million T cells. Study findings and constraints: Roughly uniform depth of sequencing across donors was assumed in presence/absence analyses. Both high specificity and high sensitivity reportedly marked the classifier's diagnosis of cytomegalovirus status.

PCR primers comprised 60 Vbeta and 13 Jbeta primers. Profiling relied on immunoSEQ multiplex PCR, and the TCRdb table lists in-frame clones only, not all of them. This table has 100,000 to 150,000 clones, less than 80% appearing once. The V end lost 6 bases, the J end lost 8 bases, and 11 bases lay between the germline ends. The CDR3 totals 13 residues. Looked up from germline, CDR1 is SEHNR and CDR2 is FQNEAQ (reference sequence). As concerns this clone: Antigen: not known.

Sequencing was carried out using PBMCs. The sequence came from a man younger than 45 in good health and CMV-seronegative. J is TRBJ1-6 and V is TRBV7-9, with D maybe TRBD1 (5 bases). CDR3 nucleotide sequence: TGTGCCAGCAGAGGACACAGAGATTCACCCCTCCACTTT. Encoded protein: CASRGHRDSPLHF.